The 21 T cell receptor beta chains below come from one sample, sequenced in a study of T cell changes during pregnancy in multiple sclerosis. TCRdb's copy holds only in-frame clones and misses some; the assay was immunoSEQ multiplex PCR. The sample shows tens of thousands of clones, 94% of them seen only once. The sample was peripheral blood, taken in the third trimester of pregnancy. The receptors shown here come from a female donor with multiple sclerosis, enrolled in a pregnancy study.

The chain is built from TRBV7-3 and TRBJ2-7; no reliable D call. There are 14 residues in the CDR3. Trimming removed 5 bases at V and 5 bases at J, with 16 bases between. CDR1 is SGHTA and CDR2 is FQGTGA in the germline V gene. CDR3 region: CASSRRGTGDEQYF. The CDR3 DNA reads TGTGCCAGCAGCCGGAGAGGAACGGGTGACGAGCAGTACTTC. Filled out from reference TRBV7-3 and TRBJ2-7, the complete variable domain reads GAGVSQTPSNKVTEKGKYVELRCDPISGHTALYWYRQSLGQGPEFLIYFQGTGAADDSGLPNDRFFAVRPEGSVSTLKIQRTERGDSAVYLCASSRRGTGDEQYFGPGTRLTVT.

The chain has TRBV7-9 and TRBJ2-5; 10 bases align to TRBD1. The CDR3 covers 13 residues. Germline V gene lookup returns CDR1 SEHNR and CDR2 FQNEAQ (reference sequence). After removal of 6 bases from V and 5 bases from J, the junction contained 3 bases not matched to a gene. Here the CDR3 DNA reads TGTGCCAGCAGGGGACAGGGGTTCGAGACCCAGTACTTC. Translation: CASRGQGFETQYF. The complete variable domain, with remaining parts taken from reference TRBV7-9 and TRBJ2-5, reads DTGVSQNPRHKITKRGQNVTFRCDPISEHNRLYWYRQTLGQGPEFLTYFQNEAQLEKSRLLSDRFSAERPKGSFSTLEIQRTEQGDSAMYLCASRGQGFETQYFGPGTRLLVL.

V is TRBV25-1 and J is TRBJ1-5; TRBD1 matches 9 bases. Germline values: CDR1 MGHDK, CDR2 SYGVNS. The V and J ends lost 6 bases and 8 bases, in that order; junction bases with no gene match: 2. This CDR3 is 12 amino acids long. The CDR3 here is CASRGDREPQHF. The CDR3 nucleotides are TGTGCCAGCAGGGGGGACAGGGAGCCCCAGCATTTT.

This clone has just a few counts. V usage is TRBV10-3 and J usage is TRBJ1-2, with D uncertain. Per the germline V gene, CDR1 is ENHRY and CDR2 is SYGVKD. The CDR3 extends over 17 amino acids. The ends were cut back, 0 bases at V and 0 bases at J, with 14 bases in the middle. The CDR3 is CAISESMGRSSNYGYTF. The CDR3 bases are TGTGCCATCAGTGAGTCGATGGGTCGTAGCTCTAACTATGGCTACACCTTC.

V usage is TRBV10-3 and J usage is TRBJ1-4, with a weak D call TRBD1 (6 bases). Germline CDR1 and CDR2: ENHRY and SYGVKD. The CDR3 is 19 residues long. The V end lost 3 bases, the J end lost 7 bases, and 27 bases lay between the germline ends. CDR3 bases: TGTGCCATCAGTGACCCGACCCTCGCGCTCAGGGGCTTGGGTGAAAAACTGTTTTTT. This encodes CAISDPTLALRGLGEKLFF.

The chain recombines TRBV18 with TRBJ1-4; 11 nucleotides align to TRBD1. This CDR3 contains 13 residues. Trimming took 6 bases from V and 7 from J; bases not matched to a gene: 1. Germline lookup yields CDR1 KGHSH and CDR2 LQKENI. In nucleotides, the CDR3 is TGTGCCAGCTCCGGGACAGGGGGTGAAAAACTGTTTTTT. Its translation: CASSGTGGEKLFF.

The rearrangement uses TRBV9 and TRBJ1-1, with unresolved D. Germline CDR1 SGDLS, CDR2 YYNGEE. Trimming left V 1 base short and J 0 bases short, with 7 bases between. The CDR3 covers 14 residues. The CDR3, as DNA: TGTGCCAGCAGCGTATTAGAGATGAACACTGAAGCTTTCTTT. This translates into CASSVLEMNTEAFF.

The V and J genes are TRBV20-1 and TRBJ1-2; D is ambiguous. CDR1 and CDR2 (germline): DFQATT, SNEGSKA (reference sequence). The CDR3 runs to 11 residues. Trimming left V 7 bases short and J 8 bases short, with 14 bases between. The chain's CDR3 is CSVPPGPGYTF. The CDR3 nucleotides read TGCAGTGTTCCGCCAGGCCCCGGCTACACCTTC.

Turning to this clone: The junction and the germline gene differ at one end; a read error may be behind it. The chain is built from TRBV7-9 and TRBJ2-5; unclear D gene. The CDR3 is made up of 15 amino acids. The germline V gene encodes CDR1 SEHNR and CDR2 FQNEAQ (reference sequence). Here the CDR3 reads CASSINSPLQGTQYF. CDR3 in DNA: TGTGCCAGCAGCATTAACAGTCCCCTCCAAGGGACCCAGTACTTC. Filled out from reference TRBV7-9 and TRBJ2-5, the complete variable domain reads DTGVSQNPRHKITKRGQNVTFRCDPISEHNRLYWYRQTLGQGPEFLTYFQNEAQLEKSRLLSDRFSAERPKGSFSTLEIQRTEQGDSAMYLCASSINSPLQGTQYFGPGTRLLVL.

V is TRBV9 and J is TRBJ2-2; no firm D call. The CDR3 is 17 amino acids. The V gene lost 0 bases and the J gene lost 0 bases, with 12 bases spanning the gap. CDR1 and CDR2 (germline): SGDLS, YYNGEE. The CDR3 sequence: CASSVAGQTANTGELFF. The CDR3 DNA reads TGTGCCAGCAGCGTAGCTGGTCAAACTGCGAACACCGGGGAGCTGTTTTTT.

This clone occurred once. The J gene is TRBJ1-2, the V gene TRBV2; 9 bases map to TRBD1. This CDR3 has 13 residues. V gave up 6 bases and J gave up 3 bases; unmatched junction bases: 2. Looked up from germline, CDR1 is SNHLY and CDR2 is FYNNEI. This CDR3 is CASRGQGHYGYTF. CDR3 nucleotides: TGTGCCAGCAGGGGACAGGGCCACTATGGCTACACCTTC.

This clone was detected only once. The chain joins TRBV4-1 to TRBJ2-1, with 12 bases that match TRBD2. Trimming at V came to 2 bases and at J to 7 bases, leaving 9 bases not matched to a gene. The CDR3 extends over 17 amino acids. The germline CDR1 and CDR2 sequences are MGHRA and YSYEKL. The CDR3 coding sequence is TGCGCCAGCAGCCAAACCCCCACTAGCGGGGGGATTAATGAGCAGTTCTTC. Residues: CASSQTPTSGGINEQFF.

The CDR3 sequence: CASSLNGGSTDTQYF. Written as DNA, the CDR3 is TGTGCCAGCAGCTTAAACGGCGGCAGCACAGATACGCAGTATTTT. This rearrangement joins TRBV7-2 to TRBJ2-3; no clear D. The V end was cut by 2 bases, the J end by 0 bases, with 9 bases between. The CDR3 consists of 15 residues. Germline CDR1 is SGHTA and CDR2 is FQGNSA.

The J gene is TRBJ1-6, the V gene TRBV11-1, with a tentative D call TRBD1 (6 bases). Germline V gene sequence: CDR1 SGHAT, CDR2 FQDESV (reference sequence). The V gene lost 5 bases and the J gene lost 4 bases, with 18 bases spanning the gap. The CDR3 is 17 residues long. The CDR3 reads CASSDLRGGRYNSPLHF. The CDR3 bases are TGTGCCAGCAGCGACCTACGGGGGGGCCGATATAATTCACCCCTCCACTTT.

This clone came up once. The chain has TRBV7-8 and TRBJ2-7; possible D gene TRBD1, 6 bases. The germline gives CDR1 SGHVS, CDR2 FQNEAQ. The CDR3 contains 16 residues. With 5 bases removed from V and 5 bases from J, the gap between germline ends came to 22 bases. The CDR3 loop reads CASSLRRTGHHDEQYF. The CDR3 DNA sequence: TGTGCCAGCAGCCTACGCAGGACGGGACATCACGACGAGCAGTACTTC.

The chain couples TRBV5-6 to TRBJ1-2; 7 bases line up with TRBD1. The length of the CDR3 is 15 residues. V lost 0 bases, J lost 4 bases, and 6 bases stayed unmatched. The germline V gene encodes CDR1 SGHDT and CDR2 YYEEEE. The CDR3 protein is CASSLGQGVVYGYTF. The DNA for the CDR3 is TGTGCCAGCAGCTTGGGGCAGGGGGTGGTCTATGGCTACACCTTC. Filled out from reference TRBV5-6 and TRBJ1-2, the complete variable domain reads DAGVTQSPTHLIKTRGQQVTLRCSPKSGHDTVSWYQQALGQGPQFIFQYYEEEERQRGNFPDRFSGHQFPNYSSELNVNALLLGDSALYLCASSLGQGVVYGYTFGSGTRLTVV.

The chain combines TRBV7-6 with TRBJ2-1; 12 bases are a match to TRBD2. The ends lost 5 bases at V and 4 bases at J; junction bases unmatched: 3. The germline CDR1 and CDR2 sequences are SGHVS and FNYEAQ. CDR3 length: 15 amino acids. CDR3 coding DNA: TGTGCCAGCAGCAAAACTAGCGGGGGGTACAATGAGCAGTTCTTC. Amino acids: CASSKTSGGYNEQFF.

This chain joins TRBV7-9 and TRBJ2-7; D may be TRBD2 (7 bases). The CDR3 consists of 13 residues. Germline V gene sequence: CDR1 SEHNR, CDR2 FQNEAQ (reference sequence). V lost 3 bases and J lost 5, with 11 bases in between. CDR3 in DNA: TGTGCCAGCAGCTTTTACGGGGGGCACGAGCAGTACTTC. Residues: CASSFYGGHEQYF.

The chain employs TRBV5-4 and TRBJ1-5; a weak D match, TRBD1 (6 bases). Germline lookup yields CDR1 SGHNT and CDR2 YYREEE (reference sequence). V was shortened by 0 bases and J by 0 bases, with 13 bases between the two germline ends. CDR3 length equals 17 residues. The CDR3 is CASSLGGPGLSNQPQHF. The CDR3 coding sequence is TGTGCCAGCAGCTTGGGGGGGCCGGGGCTTAGCAATCAGCCCCAGCATTTT. The entire variable domain, with the rest obtained from reference TRBV5-4 and TRBJ1-5, is as follows: ETGVTQSPTHLIKTRGQQVTLRCSSQSGHNTVSWYQQALGQGPQFIFQYYREEENGRGNFPPRFSGLQFPNYSSELNVNALELDDSALYLCASSLGGPGLSNQPQHFGDGTRLSIL.

V usage is TRBV7-9 and J usage is TRBJ2-3, with D unresolved. The length of the CDR3 is 12 residues. Germline V gene lookup returns CDR1 SEHNR and CDR2 FQNEAQ (reference sequence). Deletions cut 5 bases from V and 13 bases from J, with 16 bases between. The CDR3 bases are TGTGCCAGCAGCCTGGAGCCGATATCCGAGTATTTT. Its protein is CASSLEPISEYF. The complete variable domain, with remaining parts taken from reference TRBV7-9 and TRBJ2-3, reads DTGVSQNPRHKITKRGQNVTFRCDPISEHNRLYWYRQTLGQGPEFLTYFQNEAQLEKSRLLSDRFSAERPKGSFSTLEIQRTEQGDSAMYLCASSLEPISEYFGPGTRLTVL.

The chain couples TRBV4-1 to TRBJ1-5, with a weak D call TRBD1 (5 bases). Trimming cost V 3 bases and J 9 bases, with 21 bases left between them. CDR1 and CDR2 from the germline V gene are MGHRA and YSYEKL. CDR3 length equals 16 residues. CDR3 bases: TGCGCCAGCAGCCAGGGTACAGGAGCCCAGGGATGGCCCCAGCATTTT. Translating it yields CASSQGTGAQGWPQHF.